These 18 T cell receptor beta chains came from one sample sequenced in a study of post-analysis software for immune sequencing data. Study-level results: Patients used about five TRBV segments, including TRBV5-6, TRBV5-1 and TRBV20-1, more often than controls.

Unique molecular identifiers tagged the TCR beta cDNA libraries. TCRdb re-called the PCR reads through MiXCR, storing one row per CDR3 protein. The profile shows about 540,000 distinct CDR3 sequences, around 34% of them singletons. Their cognate antigens are unknown. What was sequenced was blood. These receptors originate from a girl between 2 and 17 years old with multiple sclerosis.

This clonotype was recorded a few times. The V gene is TRBV20-1, the J gene TRBJ2-5; D not certain. The germline V gene encodes CDR1 DFQATT and CDR2 SNEGSKA (reference sequence). This CDR3 spans 13 amino acids. With 1 base removed from V and 2 bases from J, the gap between germline ends came to 8 bases. The CDR3 DNA sequence: TGCAGTGCTAGAGCACCAGAACAAGAGACCCAGTACTTC. Encoded protein: CSARAPEQETQYF.

This clonotype was counted only a few times. The V gene is TRBV4-1, the J gene TRBJ1-2, with D hard to call. Deletions cut 1 base from V and 1 base from J, with 10 bases between. This CDR3 is built from 15 residues. CDR1 and CDR2 (germline): MGHRA, YSYEKL. CDR3 nucleotide sequence: TGCGCCAGCAGCCAAGGTGGTGTTAATAACTATGGCTACACCTTC. This codes for CASSQGGVNNYGYTF.

The chain is built from TRBV9 and TRBJ2-3; 7 bases line up with TRBD2. Germline CDR1 is SGDLS and CDR2 is YYNGEE. The CDR3 spans 17 residues. With 0 bases clipped from V and 0 bases from J, the junction kept 7 bases outside the gene matches. DNA for the CDR3: TGTGCCAGCAGCGTAGGAAGTAGCGGGCTCAGCACAGATACGCAGTATTTT. Protein product: CASSVGSSGLSTDTQYF.

The chain links TRBV5-1 to TRBJ2-7; D may be TRBD1 or TRBD2 (5 bases each). Germline V gene data show CDR1 as SGHRS and CDR2 as YFSETQ. Between the trimmed V and J ends, which lost 4 bases and 3 bases, there was a span of 17 bases. The CDR3 extends over 15 amino acids. This chain's CDR3 is CASSSYGTDGYEQYF. The CDR3 coding sequence is TGCGCCAGCAGCAGCTACGGGACGGACGGCTACGAGCAGTACTTC.

The chain recombines TRBV11-3 with TRBJ1-4; 9 bases are a match to TRBD1. V lost 8 bases, J lost 8 bases, and 12 bases stayed unmatched. The CDR3 totals 15 residues. Germline CDR1 and CDR2: SGHNT and YENEEA. CDR3: CASRPGQGLNEKLFF. In DNA, the CDR3 is TGTGCCAGCCGACCGGGACAGGGTTTAAACGAAAAACTGTTTTTT.

This clonotype showed up just a few times. The chain couples TRBV6-5 to TRBJ2-2; TRBD2 aligns across 14 bases. Germline trimming cut 5 bases from V and 4 bases from J; bases unmatched to any gene: 3. CDR1 MNHEY and CDR2 SVGAGI come from the germline V gene. The CDR3 length is 16 residues. CDR3 in amino acids: CASSQGLAGATGELFF. The CDR3 DNA follows: TGTGCCAGCAGTCAGGGACTAGCGGGGGCCACCGGGGAGCTGTTTTTT.

The gene calls are TRBV12-3 or TRBV12-4 and TRBJ1-1; no firm D call. The V end lost 3 bases, the J end lost 1 base, and 6 bases lay between the germline ends. The CDR3 has 13 amino acids. For the CDR3, the DNA is TGTGCCAGCAGTTTCCGGTCGAACACTGAAGCTTTCTTT. It encodes CASSFRSNTEAFF.

The sample holds a few counts of this clonotype. The chain combines TRBV6-5 with TRBJ2-1, with 7 bases fitting TRBD1. The V gene's germline CDR1 is MNHEY and CDR2 SVGAGI. J gave up 5 bases and V 5 bases, and 9 bases lay outside the gene matches. The CDR3 has 15 amino acids. CDR3 loop: CASSTGQAGNNEQFF. In nucleotides, the CDR3 is TGTGCCAGCAGTACCGGACAGGCAGGAAACAATGAGCAGTTCTTC.

Details on this clonotype: Possible read error: a much larger clone is one base away. The chain employs TRBV15 and TRBJ2-5, with 8 bases that match TRBD2. The CDR3 sequence is 13 residues long. The germline V gene encodes CDR1 LNHNV and CDR2 YYDKDF (reference sequence). In DNA form, the CDR3 reads TGTACCACCAGCGGGGGAATCCAAGAGACCCAGTACTTC. Translating it yields CTTSGGIQETQYF. Drawing the rest from reference TRBV15 and TRBJ2-5, the complete variable domain is DAMVIQNPRYQVTQFGKPVTLSCSQTLNHNVMYWYQQKSSQAPKLLFHYYDKDFNNEADTPDNFQSRRPNTSFCFLDIRSPGLGDTAMYLCTTSGGIQETQYFGPGTRLLVL.

The DNA of the CDR3 is TGTGCCAGCAGCCGCCAGGGAATGGGCAATCAGCCCCAGCATTTT. It specifies CASSRQGMGNQPQHF. This chain joins TRBV7-9 and TRBJ1-5; tentative D call: TRBD1 (5 bases). V was pared by 5 bases and J by 2 bases, with 13 bases between. The CDR3 extends over 15 amino acids. Per germline, CDR1 SEHNR and CDR2 FQNEAQ (reference sequence).

This clonotype was seen a few times. The chain employs TRBV11-1 and TRBJ2-6; D perhaps matches TRBD1 (6 bases). V gave up 5 bases and J gave up 0 bases, with 14 bases separating them. The CDR3 is 17 residues long. CDR1 and CDR2 (germline): SGHAT, FQDESV (reference sequence). For the CDR3, the DNA is TGTGCCAGCAGCCCACAGGGATCCAGCTCTGGGGCCAACGTCCTGACTTTC. Amino acid sequence: CASSPQGSSSGANVLTF.

The table lists this clonotype with a few counts. The chain combines TRBV7-9 with TRBJ1-1, with D possibly matching TRBD1 (6 bases). Germline loops: CDR1 SEHNR, CDR2 FQNEAQ (reference sequence). V was trimmed by 4 bases and J by 0 bases, leaving 12 bases between them. The CDR3 sequence is 15 residues long. CDR3 amino acids: CASSSITGMNTEAFF. The CDR3 DNA follows: TGTGCCAGCAGCTCAATTACAGGGATGAACACTGAAGCTTTCTTT.

Comment on this clonotype: One end of the junction varies from germline; a read error may be responsible. The chain has TRBV5-1 and TRBJ2-7; the D is unclear. The CDR3 is made up of 14 amino acids. Germline lookup yields CDR1 SGHRS and CDR2 YFSETQ. CDR3 sequence reads: CASRDTLRSYEQYF. The CDR3 DNA follows: TGCGCCAGCAGAGATACTCTTAGGTCCTATGAGCAGTACTTC. The entire variable domain, with the rest obtained from reference TRBV5-1 and TRBJ2-7, is as follows: KAGVTQTPRYLIKTRGQQVTLSCSPISGHRSVSWYQQTPGQGLQFLFEYFSETQRNKGNFPGRFSGRQFSNSRSEMNVSTLELGDSALYLCASRDTLRSYEQYFGPGTRLTVT.

This chain links TRBV6-1 with TRBJ2-5, with 11 bases lining up with TRBD2. The germline CDR1 and CDR2 sequences are MNHNS and SASEGT. Trimming at V came to 4 bases and at J to 11 bases, leaving 9 bases not matched to a gene. The CDR3 extends over 14 amino acids. In DNA form, the CDR3 reads TGTGCCAGCAGTGTCGGACTAGCGGGTAATGAGCAGTACTTC. It is translated as CASSVGLAGNEQYF.

V and J are TRBV29-1 and TRBJ1-1; TRBD1 might be the D (6 bases). The CDR3 sequence is 11 residues long. Germline loops: CDR1 SQVTM, CDR2 ANQGSEA. Trimming pared 5 bases from V and 14 bases from J, leaving 18 bases between. The CDR3 bases are TGCAGCGTTATGGAGGCAGGGGCCCGCTTCTTT. Its protein product is CSVMEAGARFF.

This clonotype was detected only a few times. This chain links TRBV6-5 with TRBJ2-1; 7 bases match TRBD1. The CDR3 contains 14 residues. The trim removed 6 bases at V and 5 bases at J, leaving 7 bases unmatched. Germline V gene lookup returns CDR1 MNHEY and CDR2 SVGAGI. The DNA for the CDR3 is TGTGCCAGCAGCCGTGGTACAGGGGACAATGAGCAGTTCTTC. Its translation: CASSRGTGDNEQFF.

With regard to this clonotype: The CDR3 ends on some other residue instead of the conserved phenylalanine or tryptophan, so this is likely a read error. The J gene is TRBJ2-6, the V gene TRBV11-2; D is uncertain. CDR1 and CDR2 (germline): SGHAT, FQNNGV. Trimming removed 7 bases at V and 1 base at J, with 8 bases between. CDR3 size: 14 residues. CDR3 protein: CASTTVSGANVLTL. DNA for the CDR3: TGTGCCAGCACCACAGTGTCTGGGGCCAACGTCCTGACTCTC.

V usage is TRBV11-2 and J usage is TRBJ1-1, with 7 bases matching TRBD1. V shed 5 bases and J 4 bases; nucleotides not matched to a gene: 13. Germline CDR1 and CDR2: SGHAT and FQNNGV. There are 16 residues in the CDR3. In DNA form, the CDR3 reads TGTGCCAGCAGCCCGAAAGACAGGGCTGACAGCACTGAAGCTTTCTTT. Amino acids: CASSPKDRADSTEAFF.